This record concerns one T cell receptor beta chain sequence. TCRdb called the 5' RACE reads again in MiXCR, with one record for every CDR3 protein. The table includes a few hundred thousand distinct CDR3 sequences, approximately 27% detected once. The data were taken from a study of T-cell memory formation after mild COVID-19. The ends lost 7 bases at V and 1 base at J; junction bases unmatched: 10. Germline loops: CDR1 SGHRS, CDR2 YFSETQ. The CDR3 has 16 amino acids. This chain joins TRBV5-1 and TRBJ2-3, with 9 bases fitting TRBD2. The source of this sequence is an adult woman who had mild COVID-19 (a few samples of this study predate the infection). Cell type and time point are not known. Specimen: PBMCs or a T cell subset sorted from them (not recorded which). In DNA form, the CDR3 reads TGCGCCAGCGGAAACAGCGGGAGGTCTGGCACAGATACGCAGTATTTT. Translating it yields CASGNSGRSGTDTQYF.